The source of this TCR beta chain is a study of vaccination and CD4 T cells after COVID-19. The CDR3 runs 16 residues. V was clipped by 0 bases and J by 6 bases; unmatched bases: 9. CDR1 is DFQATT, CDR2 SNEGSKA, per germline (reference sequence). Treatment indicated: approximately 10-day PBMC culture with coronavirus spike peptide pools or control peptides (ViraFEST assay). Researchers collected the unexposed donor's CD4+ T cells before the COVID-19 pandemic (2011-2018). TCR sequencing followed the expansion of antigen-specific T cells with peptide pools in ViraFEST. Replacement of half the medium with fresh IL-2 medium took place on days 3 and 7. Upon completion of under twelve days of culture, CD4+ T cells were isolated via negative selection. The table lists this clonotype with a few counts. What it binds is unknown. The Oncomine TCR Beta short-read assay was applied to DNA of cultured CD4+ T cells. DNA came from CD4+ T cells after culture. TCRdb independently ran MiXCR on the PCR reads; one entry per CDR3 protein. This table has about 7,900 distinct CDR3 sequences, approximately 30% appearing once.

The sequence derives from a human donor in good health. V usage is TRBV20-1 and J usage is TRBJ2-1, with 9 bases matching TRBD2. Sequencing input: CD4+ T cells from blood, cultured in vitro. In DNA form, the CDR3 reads TGCAGTGCTAGAGAACTGACTAGCGGTCCTTCCAATGAGCAGTTCTTC. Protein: CSARELTSGPSNEQFF.